This T cell receptor beta chain was recovered during a study of blood T cells in healthy people across ages. At least 6.5 million PBMCs were isolated per sample. The use of a sample-barcoded 5' primer and a J-beta primer mix characterized a second PCR of roughly 6 to 11 cycles. TCRdb processed the 5' RACE reads anew with MiXCR; each CDR3 protein has one entry. The sample holds approximately 1.5 million distinct CDR3 sequences, roughly 30% seen once. Findings and limits, study-wide: Changes in expanded clonotypes were possibly confounded, as the CMV status of donors was unknown.

This CDR3 has 12 residues. Note on this clonotype: The target antigen is unknown. At one end, the junction sequence differs from germline, possibly due to a read error.

This sequence originates from a woman between 25 and 40 years old in good health. The chain uses TRBV12-3 or TRBV12-4 and TRBJ1-5; D is unclear. Source material: blood. CDR3 in amino acids: CAISLAWKPQHF. CDR3 DNA: TGTGCCATCAGTCTAGCATGGAAGCCCCAGCATTTT.